One sample yielded the 16 T cell receptor beta chains listed below, sequenced in a study of cytomegalovirus exposure and HLA in healthy donors. PCR amplification relied on 60 Vbeta primers (plus 13 Jbeta primers). Clones were sequenced by immunoSEQ multiplex PCR, and TCRdb holds only the in-frame ones, with some missing. The table has under 150,000 clones, over 80% seen once; the top ten hold more than 0.9%. Sequencing was carried out using PBMCs. These receptors were taken from a boy aged 5 to 17 in good health and CMV-seronegative.

The gene calls are TRBV7-6 and TRBJ2-1; the D gene is possibly TRBD2 (6 bases). This CDR3 comprises 14 residues. V lost 1 base to trimming and J lost 5 bases, with 9 bases between them. Germline CDR1 SGHVS, CDR2 FNYEAQ. The CDR3 loop reads CASSLVEGNNEQFF. The CDR3 bases are TGTGCCAGCAGCTTAGTGGAGGGGAACAATGAGCAGTTCTTC. Combining the CDR3 with reference TRBV7-6 and TRBJ2-1 gives the whole variable domain GAGVSQSPRYKVTKRGQDVALRCDPISGHVSLYWYRQALGQGPEFLTYFNYEAQQDKSGLPNDRFSAERPEGSISTLTIQRTEQRDSAMYRCASSLVEGNNEQFFGPGTRLTVL.

V is TRBV7-8 and J is TRBJ1-1; 8 bases fit TRBD1. V shed 5 bases, J shed 2 bases, and the junction held 13 bases outside the gene matches. The germline V gene encodes CDR1 SGHVS and CDR2 FQNEAQ. The CDR3 has 17 residues. In DNA form, the CDR3 reads TGTGCCAGCAGCCTACGACAGGGGAAAGGGGGCAACACTGAAGCTTTCTTT. Its protein is CASSLRQGKGGNTEAFF.

V and J are TRBV6-4 and TRBJ2-5; 8 bases line up with TRBD2. From germline, CDR1 is MRHNA and CDR2 SNTAGT. V lost 4 bases to trimming and J lost 1 base; unmatched junction nucleotides: 11. This CDR3 is 17 amino acids long. As DNA, the CDR3 is TGTGCCAGCAGTGTCACACTACTAGCGGAGTCCCAAGAGACCCAGTACTTC. Translated: CASSVTLLAESQETQYF.

The chain carries TRBV6-4 and TRBJ2-3; 8 bases match TRBD2. J lost 3 bases, V lost 6 bases, and 5 bases had no gene match. The CDR3 consists of 14 residues. Germline CDR1 and CDR2: MRHNA and SNTAGT. The CDR3 sequence is CASSPGGATDTQYF. CDR3 coding DNA: TGTGCCAGCAGCCCGGGGGGGGCGACAGATACGCAGTATTTT.

The chain employs TRBV15 and TRBJ1-3; D is ambiguous. This CDR3 has 14 amino acids. V lost 5 bases, J lost 0 bases, and 8 bases lay in between. CDR1 and CDR2 from the germline V gene are LNHNV and YYDKDF (reference sequence). The CDR3: CATSEKDSGNTIYF. The CDR3, as DNA: TGTGCCACCAGCGAGAAAGACTCTGGAAACACCATATATTTT.

This sequence joins TRBV9 and TRBJ2-1; 8 nucleotides line up with TRBD2. The CDR3 has 15 residues. Losses at the gene ends were 5 bases for V and 2 bases for J; bases not matched to a gene: 6. Germline V gene sequence: CDR1 SGDLS, CDR2 YYNGEE. The CDR3 reads CASSQREKTYNEQFF. The CDR3 DNA is TGTGCCAGCAGTCAGCGGGAGAAGACCTACAATGAGCAGTTCTTC.

This chain uses TRBV7-8 with TRBJ1-6; maybe TRBD1 (6 bases). V gave up 0 bases and J gave up 10 bases, with 16 bases separating them. Germline CDR1 and CDR2: SGHVS and FQNEAQ. The CDR3 consists of 16 residues. In nucleotides, the CDR3 is TGTGCCAGCAGCTTAGCGTCTACAGGGCGCGGATCACCCCTCCACTTT. This codes for CASSLASTGRGSPLHF.

This clone occurred a few times. DNA of the CDR3: TGTGCCAGCAGCCCTTTGGAAAGCGGCAGGGATACGCAGTATTTT. It encodes CASSPLESGRDTQYF. V and J are TRBV7-8 and TRBJ2-3; maybe TRBD2 (5 bases). Trimming took off 5 bases at V and 6 bases at J, with 18 bases between the two ends. Germline CDR1 is SGHVS and CDR2 is FQNEAQ. The CDR3 totals 15 residues.

This chain links TRBV2 with TRBJ2-2, with D possibly being TRBD1 (5 bases). Germline CDR1 reads SNHLY; CDR2 reads FYNNEI. Trimming took off 6 bases at V and 5 bases at J, with 19 bases between the two ends. This CDR3 spans 16 amino acids. CDR3 DNA sequence: TGTGCCAGCAGCCCAAAGGCCCAGGGATTGACCGGGGAGCTGTTTTTT. It specifies CASSPKAQGLTGELFF. Supplemented by reference TRBV2 and TRBJ2-2, the full variable domain reads EPEVTQTPSHQVTQMGQEVILRCVPISNHLYFYWYRQILGQKVEFLVSFYNNEISEKSEIFDDQFSVERPDGSNFTLKIRSTKLEDSAMYFCASSPKAQGLTGELFFGEGSRLTVL.

The chain is built from TRBV7-3 and TRBJ1-3; D not resolved. The CDR3 covers 13 residues. The germline gives CDR1 SGHTA, CDR2 FQGTGA. Trimming cost V 5 bases and J 2 bases, with 7 bases left between them. CDR3 nucleotides: TGTGCCAGCAGCCTCCTTCCTGGAAACACCATATATTTT. This encodes CASSLLPGNTIYF. The complete variable domain, with remaining parts taken from reference TRBV7-3 and TRBJ1-3, reads GAGVSQTPSNKVTEKGKYVELRCDPISGHTALYWYRQSLGQGPEFLIYFQGTGAADDSGLPNDRFFAVRPEGSVSTLKIQRTERGDSAVYLCASSLLPGNTIYFGEGSWLTVV.

The rearrangement uses TRBV6-1 and TRBJ1-5; the match to TRBD1 covers 7 bases. The V gene's germline CDR1 is MNHNS and CDR2 SASEGT. The junction had 6 bases not matched to a gene; V was cut back by 2 bases and J by 2 bases. The length of the CDR3 is 16 residues. CDR3 protein: CASSEFGQGGNQPQHF. Here the CDR3 DNA reads TGTGCCAGCAGTGAATTTGGGCAGGGGGGCAATCAGCCCCAGCATTTT.

This clone has just a few counts. The J gene is TRBJ2-1, the V gene TRBV5-6; D is possibly TRBD2 (6 bases). The germline V gene encodes CDR1 SGHDT and CDR2 YYEEEE. The CDR3 totals 15 residues. V was trimmed by 4 bases and J by 5 bases, leaving 16 bases between them. In DNA, the CDR3 is TGTGCCAGCAGCCGTGGATGGGCGGGAAACAATGAGCAGTTCTTC. Protein product: CASSRGWAGNNEQFF. The whole variable domain, filled in from reference TRBV5-6 and TRBJ2-1, reads DAGVTQSPTHLIKTRGQQVTLRCSPKSGHDTVSWYQQALGQGPQFIFQYYEEEERQRGNFPDRFSGHQFPNYSSELNVNALLLGDSALYLCASSRGWAGNNEQFFGPGTRLTVL.

The chain combines TRBV27 with TRBJ1-4; 7 bases align to TRBD1. CDR1 is MNHEY and CDR2 is SMNVEV in the germline V gene (reference sequence). The CDR3 spans 13 residues. With V trimmed by 8 bases and J by 4 bases, 4 bases remained unmatched. CDR3 DNA: TGTGCCAGCGGGGACAGCCTTAATGAAAAACTGTTTTTT. It codes for CASGDSLNEKLFF.

This chain links TRBV4-1 with TRBJ1-2, with 7 bases aligning to TRBD1. The CDR3 consists of 19 residues. V shed 4 bases and J 5 bases; nucleotides not matched to a gene: 22. Germline V gene lookup returns CDR1 MGHRA and CDR2 YSYEKL. Here the CDR3 reads CASSRAGLTPGQYSYGYTF. In nucleotides, the CDR3 is TGCGCCAGCAGCCGCGCAGGCTTGACGCCGGGACAGTATTCATATGGCTACACCTTC.

This CDR3 reads CASSGGLGYTF. The CDR3 DNA reads TGTGCCAGCAGTGGAGGGTTGGGCTACACCTTC. V usage is TRBV2 and J usage is TRBJ1-2; unclear D gene. This CDR3 has 11 residues. Germline values: CDR1 SNHLY, CDR2 FYNNEI. Trimming removed 4 bases at V and 8 bases at J, with 8 bases between.

A few counts support this clone. This chain links TRBV4-1 with TRBJ2-1; 9 bases line up with TRBD1. V dropped 4 bases and J dropped 8; count of bases not matched to a gene: 15. Germline lookup yields CDR1 MGHRA and CDR2 YSYEKL. This CDR3 spans 17 amino acids. CDR3 sequence reads: CASSPHAVGQGRHEQFF. The CDR3 DNA follows: TGCGCCAGCAGCCCACATGCGGTGGGACAGGGAAGGCATGAGCAGTTCTTC.